Below are 30 T cell receptor beta chains sequenced from a single sample in a study of T cells in Graves' hyperthyroidism and ophthalmopathy. Template material for amplifying TCR beta CDR3 regions consisted of RNA transcripts. The HTBI set primed first-round TCR CDR3 RT-PCR. TCRdb ran MiXCR on the multiplex PCR reads and lists one entry per CDR3 protein. This table has some 600,000 distinct CDR3 sequences, approximately 14% appearing once. Sample: blood. The receptors were sampled from a woman under 40 with Graves' hyperthyroidism that later progressed to Graves' ophthalmopathy.

There are many counts of this clonotype. This chain links TRBV27 with TRBJ1-1; TRBD1 matches at 7 bases. CDR1 is MNHEY and CDR2 is SMNVEV in the germline V gene (reference sequence). The CDR3 consists of 14 residues. The V and J ends lost 5 bases and 4 bases, in that order; junction bases with no gene match: 7. CDR3 in amino acids: CASSAFSGGTEAFF. The DNA for the CDR3 is TGTGCCAGCAGTGCCTTCTCAGGGGGCACTGAAGCTTTCTTT.

This clonotype occurred many times. CDR3 loop: CASTTPPRSDNEQFF. As DNA, the CDR3 is TGTGCCAGCACCACCCCACCCCGATCAGACAATGAGCAGTTCTTC. The chain recombines TRBV11-3 with TRBJ2-1; D unresolved. The CDR3 has 15 residues. With 7 bases removed from V and 5 bases from J, the gap between germline ends came to 18 bases. Germline CDR1 is SGHNT and CDR2 is YENEEA.

This clonotype turned up a few times. The chain links TRBV5-6 to TRBJ2-5; maybe TRBD2 (6 bases). The V gene lost 3 bases and the J gene lost 2 bases, with 14 bases spanning the gap. Germline CDR1 is SGHDT and CDR2 is YYEEEE. The CDR3 consists of 15 residues. The CDR3 DNA reads TGTGCCAGCAGCTGGGGGACTGCGATTCAAGAGACCCAGTACTTC. Encoded protein: CASSWGTAIQETQYF. Based on the CDR3 plus reference TRBV5-6 and TRBJ2-5, the full variable domain is DAGVTQSPTHLIKTRGQQVTLRCSPKSGHDTVSWYQQALGQGPQFIFQYYEEEERQRGNFPDRFSGHQFPNYSSELNVNALLLGDSALYLCASSWGTAIQETQYFGPGTRLLVL.

V usage is TRBV20-1 and J usage is TRBJ2-7, with 8 positions matching TRBD2. Trimming took 1 base from V and 2 from J; bases not matched to a gene: 7. Germline V gives CDR1 DFQATT, CDR2 SNEGSKA (reference sequence). The CDR3 length is 15 residues. The chain's CDR3 is CSARVSSGSTYEQYF. The CDR3 region has the DNA TGCAGTGCTAGAGTATCCAGCGGGAGTACCTACGAGCAGTACTTC.

The chain links TRBV20-1 to TRBJ2-2; TRBD1 aligns across 9 bases. The V gene end was trimmed by 5 bases and the J gene end by 1 base; junction bases not matched to a gene: 11. This CDR3 region has 17 residues. Germline V gene data show CDR1 as DFQATT and CDR2 as SNEGSKA (reference sequence). In DNA, the CDR3 is TGCAGTGCTGTCGCCGGGACAGGGCTCGTGAACACCGGGGAGCTGTTTTTT. It encodes CSAVAGTGLVNTGELFF.

In its sample, this clonotype was seen many times. This chain uses TRBV12-3 or TRBV12-4 with TRBJ2-1, with no clear D. This CDR3 contains 13 residues. The germline V and J ends were trimmed by 8 bases and 6 bases, with 14 bases remaining between them. CDR3 DNA: TGTGCCAGCGAAAACGGCGGCATCAATGAGCAGTTCTTC. As protein: CASENGGINEQFF.

In this sample, this clonotype turned up a few times. The genes are TRBV10-3 and TRBJ1-5, with TRBD1 identical over 7 bases. CDR1 is ENHRY and CDR2 is SYGVKD in the germline V gene. The CDR3 is made up of 13 amino acids. Trimming cost V 10 bases and J 7 bases; bases outside gene matches: 10. In DNA, the CDR3 is TGTGCCACTACAGGGGAGAGCACCCAGCCCCAGCATTTT. It specifies CATTGESTQPQHF.

The table lists this clonotype with many counts. The V gene is TRBV6-2 or TRBV6-3, the J gene TRBJ2-7, with 7 bases that match TRBD1. J was trimmed by 2 bases and V by 3 bases; bases with no gene match: 7. The CDR3 has 15 amino acids. Germline values: CDR1 MNHEY, CDR2 SVGEGT. The CDR3 region has the DNA TGTGCCAGCAGTTATCTCGGACAGGTTCCCTACGAGCAGTACTTC. Translated: CASSYLGQVPYEQYF.

This clonotype was counted ten times or more. The genes are TRBV30 and TRBJ1-5; TRBD1 might be the D (5 bases). CDR1 is GTSNPN, CDR2 SVGIG, per germline (reference sequence). V lost 1 base to trimming and J lost 6 bases, with 10 bases between them. The CDR3 covers 13 residues. This CDR3 reads CAWSADIIQPQHF. The CDR3 DNA is TGTGCCTGGAGTGCGGACATAATTCAGCCCCAGCATTTT.

The chain has TRBV5-4 and TRBJ2-5, with D maybe TRBD1 (6 bases). CDR3 length equals 14 residues. Germline values: CDR1 SGHNT, CDR2 YYREEE (reference sequence). Trimming removed 2 bases at V and 3 bases at J, with 11 bases between. This CDR3 reads CASSFFTGKETQYF. CDR3 nucleotides: TGTGCCAGCAGCTTTTTCACAGGGAAAGAGACCCAGTACTTC.

This clonotype was picked up many times. The chain couples TRBV20-1 to TRBJ1-1; D might be TRBD1 (5 bases). CDR1 is DFQATT, CDR2 SNEGSKA, per germline (reference sequence). V gave up 6 bases and J gave up 1 base, with 15 bases separating them. The CDR3 is 14 residues long. CDR3 coding DNA: TGCAGTGCCGCGGAGGGGTGGGGGAACACTGAAGCTTTCTTT. As protein: CSAAEGWGNTEAFF.

The genes are TRBV12-3 or TRBV12-4 and TRBJ1-3; a weak D match, TRBD1 (5 bases). This CDR3 has 15 residues. Trimming took off 7 bases at V and 4 bases at J, with 17 bases between the two ends. Written as DNA, the CDR3 is TGTGCCAGCACCCGAACCGGGGCGAGGGGAAACACCATATATTTT. Amino acid sequence: CASTRTGARGNTIYF.

This clonotype was seen many times. The gene calls are TRBV29-1 and TRBJ1-1, with TRBD1 as a possible D gene (5 bases). The CDR3 extends over 15 amino acids. CDR1 is SQVTM, CDR2 ANQGSEA, per germline. Between the trimmed V and J ends, which lost 6 bases and 3 bases, there was a span of 20 bases. The CDR3 DNA reads as TGCAGCGTCGACGGACAAGGAGGGAGGTACACTGAAGCTTTCTTT. This codes for CSVDGQGGRYTEAFF.

This clonotype was detected ten times or more. The chain links TRBV10-3 to TRBJ1-2, with unresolved D. Germline V gives CDR1 ENHRY, CDR2 SYGVKD. Trimming pared 0 bases from V and 4 bases from J, leaving 12 bases between. This CDR3 spans 15 amino acids. The CDR3 DNA sequence: TGTGCCATCAGTGAGTCGGAGGGAGAGGTCTATGGCTACACCTTC. Protein product: CAISESEGEVYGYTF.

This clonotype was detected many times. The chain combines TRBV7-3 with TRBJ1-1, with 8 bases matching TRBD1. J lost 5 bases, V lost 4 bases, and 6 bases had no gene match. This CDR3 has 14 residues. Per the germline V gene, CDR1 is SGHTA and CDR2 is FQGTGA. The CDR3 spells CASSSTGGQTEAFF. CDR3 nucleotides: TGTGCCAGCAGCTCAACAGGGGGACAGACTGAAGCTTTCTTT.

Ten or more counts support this clonotype. V usage is TRBV7-2 and J usage is TRBJ2-7; TRBD1 agrees at 8 bases. V was clipped by 4 bases and J by 4 bases; unmatched bases: 9. The CDR3 loop spans 15 amino acids. The germline V gene has CDR1 SGHTA and CDR2 FQGNSA. The CDR3 loop is CASSSLGTGFYEQYF. The CDR3 DNA reads as TGTGCCAGCAGCTCCCTGGGGACAGGCTTTTACGAGCAGTACTTC.

This clonotype was seen repeatedly, ten times or more. The gene calls are TRBV5-1 and TRBJ1-4; TRBD1 might be the D (5 bases). CDR1 and CDR2 (germline): SGHRS, YFSETQ. The V and J ends lost 4 bases and 8 bases respectively, with 15 bases between them. CDR3 size: 14 residues. The CDR3 DNA follows: TGCGCCAGCAGCCCCGGGACCGAGGGAGAAAAACTGTTTTTT. This translates into CASSPGTEGEKLFF.

This clonotype was picked up many times. The V call is TRBV6-1, the J call TRBJ2-1, with TRBD1 matching over 9 bases. Trimming took 7 bases from V and 4 from J; bases not matched to a gene: 11. The germline CDR1 and CDR2 sequences are MNHNS and SASEGT. CDR3 size: 16 residues. The CDR3, as DNA: TGTGCCAGCATCCAGCGAGGGACAGGGACATACAATGAGCAGTTCTTC. Encoded protein: CASIQRGTGTYNEQFF.

The sample holds many counts of this clonotype. The J gene is TRBJ2-1, the V gene TRBV7-3, with D perhaps matching TRBD2 (5 bases). Deletions cut 2 bases from V and 8 bases from J, with 16 bases between. CDR3 size: 15 residues. Looked up from germline, CDR1 is SGHTA and CDR2 is FQGTGA. The CDR3 is CASSLGLAGKDEQFF. The CDR3 DNA follows: TGTGCCAGCAGCTTAGGGCTAGCCGGCAAGGATGAGCAGTTCTTC.

This clonotype was counted a few times. This rearrangement joins TRBV4-2 to TRBJ2-1, with D perhaps matching TRBD1 or TRBD2 (6 bases each). Germline assignment: CDR1 LGHNA and CDR2 YNFKEQ. Trimming removed 4 bases from V and 7 bases from J, with 14 bases in between. This CDR3 has 14 amino acids. The CDR3 loop is CASSLPGGLNEQFF. CDR3 DNA: TGTGCCAGCAGCCTTCCCGGGGGCCTAAATGAGCAGTTCTTC.

The chain is built from TRBV27 and TRBJ2-7, with 7 bases matching TRBD1. Germline CDR1 MNHEY, CDR2 SMNVEV (reference sequence). The CDR3 consists of 19 residues. With 5 bases clipped from V and 0 bases from J, the junction kept 19 bases outside the gene matches. The CDR3 reads CASSRTPYRPGQNSYEQYF. The CDR3 DNA sequence: TGTGCCAGCAGTCGTACCCCTTATCGCCCGGGACAGAACTCCTACGAGCAGTACTTC.

The chain has TRBV7-6 and TRBJ2-2; TRBD2 aligns across 9 bases. The V gene end was trimmed by 6 bases and the J gene end by 6 bases; junction bases not matched to a gene: 2. The CDR3 contains 13 residues. Germline CDR1 reads SGHVS; CDR2 reads FNYEAQ. The CDR3: CASSSGGAGELFF. The CDR3 nucleotides read TGTGCCAGCAGTAGCGGGGGCGCCGGGGAGCTGTTTTTT.

This clonotype was observed many times. The V gene is TRBV20-1, the J gene TRBJ1-4; a possible D gene is TRBD1 (5 bases). Trimming pared 0 bases from V and 8 bases from J, leaving 19 bases between. Germline V gene sequence: CDR1 DFQATT, CDR2 SNEGSKA (reference sequence). The CDR3 extends over 16 amino acids. The CDR3 region has the DNA TGCAGTGCTAGAGATAACCTCGGGCAGGGAGGCGAAAAACTGTTTTTT. Protein: CSARDNLGQGGEKLFF.

Only a few counts were recorded for this clonotype. The chain has TRBV4-2 and TRBJ2-5; D gene uncertain. There are 14 residues in the CDR3. The V gene lost 4 bases and the J gene lost 3 bases, with 12 bases spanning the gap. Germline CDR1 LGHNA, CDR2 YNFKEQ. The CDR3 DNA is TGTGCCAGCAGCCCTACCCACAGAAAAGAGACCCAGTACTTC. As protein: CASSPTHRKETQYF.

The V gene is TRBV6-1, the J gene TRBJ2-7; D may be TRBD1 (5 bases). Germline CDR1 MNHNS, CDR2 SASEGT. The CDR3 is made up of 15 amino acids. The V end lost 4 bases, the J end lost 1 base, and 14 bases lay between the germline ends. CDR3 DNA: TGTGCCAGCAGTGTAAAAGTCCCAGGGTCCTACGAGCAGTACTTC. Protein sequence: CASSVKVPGSYEQYF.

This clonotype was counted between two and nine times. CDR3 DNA: TGTGCCAGCAGCTTTCGGGGCCTAAACATTCAGTACTTC. It is translated as CASSFRGLNIQYF. The chain is built from TRBV7-2 and TRBJ2-4, with D perhaps given as TRBD1 or TRBD2 (5 bases each). CDR3 length: 13 residues. With 3 bases removed from V and 6 bases from J, the gap between germline ends came to 9 bases. Germline V gene lookup returns CDR1 SGHTA and CDR2 FQGNSA.

With respect to this clonotype: A junction boundary mismatches the germline segment, possibly from a read error. V is TRBV18 and J is TRBJ2-1; D not resolved. The CDR3 consists of 13 residues. Germline V lookup: CDR1 KGHSH, CDR2 LQKENI. Here the CDR3 reads CAGSRSSYNEQFF. The CDR3 DNA follows: TGTGCCGGCTCACGTAGCTCCTACAATGAGCAGTTCTTC.

V gene TRBV3-1 combines with J gene TRBJ2-2, with 16 bases aligning to TRBD2. Germline CDR1 and CDR2: LGHDT and YNNKEL (reference sequence). The V and J ends lost 6 bases and 6 bases, in that order; junction bases with no gene match: 7. This CDR3 is 17 amino acids long. This chain's CDR3 is CASSPGLAGGYAGELFF. The CDR3 DNA reads TGTGCCAGCAGTCCGGGACTAGCGGGAGGGTACGCCGGGGAGCTGTTTTTT.

Many counts were recorded for this clonotype. J is TRBJ2-2 and V is TRBV24-1, with D perhaps matching TRBD2 (6 bases). Germline V CDR1 and CDR2: KGHDR, SFDVKD. V dropped 3 bases and J dropped 1 base, with 11 bases sitting between them. This CDR3 contains 16 residues. The CDR3 reads CATSDVAVLNTGELFF. The CDR3 DNA reads as TGTGCCACCAGTGATGTAGCGGTTTTGAACACCGGGGAGCTGTTTTTT.

This clonotype was detected ten times or more. The chain employs TRBV10-1 and TRBJ2-7; D possibly corresponds to TRBD2 (6 bases). Germline loops: CDR1 WNHNN, CDR2 SYGVQD (reference sequence). The CDR3 length is 14 residues. V was pared by 0 bases and J by 4 bases, with 10 bases between. The CDR3 DNA reads TGCGCCAGCAGTGAGTCGAGCGGGCGGTACGAGCAGTACTTC. This translates into CASSESSGRYEQYF.